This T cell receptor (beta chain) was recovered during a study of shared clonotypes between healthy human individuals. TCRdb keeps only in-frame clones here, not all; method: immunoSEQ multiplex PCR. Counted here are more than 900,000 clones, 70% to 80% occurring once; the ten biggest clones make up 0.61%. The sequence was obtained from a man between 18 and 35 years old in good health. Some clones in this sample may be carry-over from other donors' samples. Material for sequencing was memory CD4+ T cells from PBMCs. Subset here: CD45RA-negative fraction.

The CDR3 spells CASSLRVSTGELFF. DNA for the CDR3: TGTGCCAGCAGCCTGCGCGTTAGCACCGGGGAGCTGTTTTTT. The chain employs TRBV5-4 and TRBJ2-2; D remains ambiguous. The V end lost 4 bases, the J end lost 4 bases, and 11 bases lay between the germline ends. CDR1 is SGHNT, CDR2 YYREEE, per germline (reference sequence). CDR3 length: 14 amino acids. Looking up the rest from reference TRBV5-4 and TRBJ2-2 gives the full variable domain: ETGVTQSPTHLIKTRGQQVTLRCSSQSGHNTVSWYQQALGQGPQFIFQYYREEENGRGNFPPRFSGLQFPNYSSELNVNALELDDSALYLCASSLRVSTGELFFGEGSRLTVL.